This TCR beta chain derives from a study of low-dose radiotherapy and immunotherapy resistance in tumors. The wider study: Intravenously given cyclophosphamide 200 mg/m2 followed a two-week schedule that placed each dose one day before radiation and immunotherapy.

Concerning this clonotype: It is likely a read error: a sequence one base away is far more abundant.

CDR1 is MNHNS and CDR2 is SASEGT in the germline V gene. The V gene end was trimmed by 8 bases and the J gene end by 3 bases; junction bases not matched to a gene: 10. The CDR3 totals 14 residues. Time point defined: after trial treatment. Treatment reported: LDRT plus nivolumab, ipilimumab, low-dose cyclophosphamide and aspirin (RACIN trial). A roughly 20-cycle PCR with a constant-region primer and V-primer adapter amplified TCRs. TCRdb reprocessed the reads with MiXCR, giving one entry per CDR3 protein. The sample lists approximately 52,000 distinct CDR3 sequences; roughly a third were seen once. The chain has TRBV6-1 and TRBJ2-7, with 7 bases fitting TRBD1. The input for sequencing was PBMCs, taken after low-dose radiotherapy plus immunotherapy. The TCR originated in a male donor with rectosigmoid adenocarcinoma. The CDR3: CASCYGTVNYEQYF. CDR3 in DNA: TGTGCCAGCTGTTACGGGACAGTAAACTACGAGCAGTACTTC.